This TCR beta chain was sequenced in a study of CD4 T cells in relation to SARS-CoV-2 and coronaviruses. Some clones are missing from TCRdb's copy, which holds only in-frame ones; the method was immunoSEQ multiplex PCR. The sample includes about 29,000 clones, about three quarters of them seen just once. Before the COVID-19 pandemic, during about 2010-2019, CD4+ T cells were taken from unexposed donors. Isolation of CD4+ T cells took place after less than 13 days in culture. Germline CDR1 and CDR2: SEHNR and FQNEAQ (reference sequence). V lost 0 bases, J lost 2 bases, and 5 bases stayed unmatched. The CDR3 contains 16 residues. This clone was seen only a few times. Its antigen is currently unknown.

This TCR was recovered from a human donor in good health. The sequencing sample was made of CD4+ T cells from PBMCs, cultured in vitro. The rearrangement joins TRBV7-9 to TRBJ1-2; 8 nucleotides agree with TRBD1. CDR3 coding DNA: TGTGCCAGCAGCTTAGCCCGGACAGGGATGAACTATGGCTACACCTTC. It yields the protein CASSLARTGMNYGYTF.